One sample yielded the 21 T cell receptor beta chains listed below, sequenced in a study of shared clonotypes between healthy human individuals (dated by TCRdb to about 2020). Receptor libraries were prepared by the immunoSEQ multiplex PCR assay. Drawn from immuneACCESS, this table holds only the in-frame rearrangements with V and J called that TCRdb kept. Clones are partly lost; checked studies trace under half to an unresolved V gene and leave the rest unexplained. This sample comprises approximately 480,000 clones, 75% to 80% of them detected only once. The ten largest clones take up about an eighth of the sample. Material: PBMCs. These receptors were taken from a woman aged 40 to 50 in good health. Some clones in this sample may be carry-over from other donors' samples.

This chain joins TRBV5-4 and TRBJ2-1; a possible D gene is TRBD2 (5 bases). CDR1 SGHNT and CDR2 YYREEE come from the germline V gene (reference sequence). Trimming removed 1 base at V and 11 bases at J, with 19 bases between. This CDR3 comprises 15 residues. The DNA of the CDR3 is TGTGCCAGCAGCTTGTCTTCCCAAGCGGACCGTCAGCAGTTCTTC. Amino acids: CASSLSSQADRQQFF.

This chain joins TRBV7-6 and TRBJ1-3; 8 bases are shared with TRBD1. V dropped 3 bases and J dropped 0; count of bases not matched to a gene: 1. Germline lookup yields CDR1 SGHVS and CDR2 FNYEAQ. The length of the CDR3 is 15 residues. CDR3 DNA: TGTGCCAGCAGCTTGGGGACAGGCTCTGGAAACACCATATATTTT. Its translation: CASSLGTGSGNTIYF.

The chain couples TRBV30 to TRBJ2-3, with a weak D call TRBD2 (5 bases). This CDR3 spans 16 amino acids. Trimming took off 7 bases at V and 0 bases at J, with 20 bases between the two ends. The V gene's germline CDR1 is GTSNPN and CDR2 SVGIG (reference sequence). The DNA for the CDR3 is TGTGCCTCGAAGGGCCCACTAGGACCAAGCACAGATACGCAGTATTTT. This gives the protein CASKGPLGPSTDTQYF. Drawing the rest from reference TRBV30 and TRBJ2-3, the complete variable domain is SQTIHQWPATLVQPVGSPLSLECTVEGTSNPNLYWYRQAAGRGLQLLFYSVGIGQISSEVPQNLSASRPQDRQFILSSKKLLLSDSGFYLCASKGPLGPSTDTQYFGPGTRLTVL.

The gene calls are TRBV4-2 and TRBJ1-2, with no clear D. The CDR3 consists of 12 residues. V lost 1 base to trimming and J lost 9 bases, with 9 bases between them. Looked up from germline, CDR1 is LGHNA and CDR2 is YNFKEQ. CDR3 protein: CASSQGYNSYTF. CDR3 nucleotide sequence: TGTGCCAGCAGCCAAGGGTACAACAGCTACACCTTC.

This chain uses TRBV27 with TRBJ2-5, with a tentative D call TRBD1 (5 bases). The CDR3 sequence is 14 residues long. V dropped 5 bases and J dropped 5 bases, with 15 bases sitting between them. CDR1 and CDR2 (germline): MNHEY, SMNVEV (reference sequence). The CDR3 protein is CASSPHSNRETQYF. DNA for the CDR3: TGTGCCAGCAGTCCTCACTCGAACAGGGAGACCCAGTACTTC.

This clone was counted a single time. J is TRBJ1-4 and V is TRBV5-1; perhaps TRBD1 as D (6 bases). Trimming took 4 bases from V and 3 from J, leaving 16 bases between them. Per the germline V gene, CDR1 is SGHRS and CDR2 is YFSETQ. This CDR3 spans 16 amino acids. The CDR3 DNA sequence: TGCGCCAGCAGCGTGCCATCAGGGGTTGCTAATGAAAAACTGTTTTTT. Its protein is CASSVPSGVANEKLFF.

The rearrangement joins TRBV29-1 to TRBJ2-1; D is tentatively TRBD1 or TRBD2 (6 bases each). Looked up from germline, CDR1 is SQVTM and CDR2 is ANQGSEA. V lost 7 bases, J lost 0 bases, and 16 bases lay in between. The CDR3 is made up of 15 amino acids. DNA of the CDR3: TGCAGCGCCCACCGGAGGGGGAGCTCCTACAATGAGCAGTTCTTC. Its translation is CSAHRRGSSYNEQFF.

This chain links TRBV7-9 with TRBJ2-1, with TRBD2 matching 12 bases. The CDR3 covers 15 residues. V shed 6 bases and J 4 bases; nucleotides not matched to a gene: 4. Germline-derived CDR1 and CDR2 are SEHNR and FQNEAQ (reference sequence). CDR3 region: CASRFGLAGYNEQFF. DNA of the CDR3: TGTGCCAGCAGGTTCGGACTAGCGGGGTACAATGAGCAGTTCTTC.

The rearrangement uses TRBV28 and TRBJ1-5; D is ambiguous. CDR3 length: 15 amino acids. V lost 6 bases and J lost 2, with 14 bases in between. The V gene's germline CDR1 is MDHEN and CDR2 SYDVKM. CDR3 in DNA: TGTGCCAGCAGAACTGGAAGTTGGGGCAATCAGCCCCAGCATTTT. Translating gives CASRTGSWGNQPQHF.

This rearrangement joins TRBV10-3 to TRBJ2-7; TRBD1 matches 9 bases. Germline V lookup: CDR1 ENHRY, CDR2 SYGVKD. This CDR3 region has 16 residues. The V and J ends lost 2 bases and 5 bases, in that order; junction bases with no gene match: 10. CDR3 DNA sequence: TGTGCCATCAGTGAGGGGGACAGGGTCGGGTCTAACGAGCAGTACTTC. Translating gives CAISEGDRVGSNEQYF.

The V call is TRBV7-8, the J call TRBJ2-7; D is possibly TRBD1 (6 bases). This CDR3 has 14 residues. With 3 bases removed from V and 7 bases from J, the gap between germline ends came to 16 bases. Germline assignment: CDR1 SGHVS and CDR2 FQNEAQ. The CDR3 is CASSLNRIQGEQYF. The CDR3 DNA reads TGTGCCAGCAGCTTGAACAGGATTCAGGGGGAGCAGTACTTC.

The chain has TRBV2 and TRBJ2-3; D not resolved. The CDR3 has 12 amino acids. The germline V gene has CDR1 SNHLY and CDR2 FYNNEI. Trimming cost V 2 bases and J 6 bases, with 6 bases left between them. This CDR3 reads CASSESGDTQYF. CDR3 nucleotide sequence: TGTGCCAGCAGTGAATCGGGTGATACGCAGTATTTT.

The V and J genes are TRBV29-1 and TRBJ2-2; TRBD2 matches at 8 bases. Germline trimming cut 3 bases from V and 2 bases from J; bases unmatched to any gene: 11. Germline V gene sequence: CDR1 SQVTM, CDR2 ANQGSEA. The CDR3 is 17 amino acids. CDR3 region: CSVDPEERETNTGELFF. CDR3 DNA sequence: TGCAGCGTTGATCCAGAGGAGCGGGAGACTAACACCGGGGAGCTGTTTTTT.

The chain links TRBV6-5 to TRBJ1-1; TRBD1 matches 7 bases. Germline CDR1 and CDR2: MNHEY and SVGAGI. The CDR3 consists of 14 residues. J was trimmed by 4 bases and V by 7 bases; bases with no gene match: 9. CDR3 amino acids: CASTPTGFGTEAFF. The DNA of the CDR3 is TGTGCCAGCACCCCGACAGGGTTCGGCACTGAAGCTTTCTTT.

CDR3 bases: TGTGCCAGTAGTATGACGACAGGGTCGGCCAATCAGCCCCAGCATTTT. Protein product: CASSMTTGSANQPQHF. The chain couples TRBV19 to TRBJ1-5; 7 nucleotides line up with TRBD1. The CDR3 loop spans 16 amino acids. Germline trimming cut 3 bases from V and 3 bases from J; bases unmatched to any gene: 8. The germline CDR1 and CDR2 sequences are LNHDA and SQIVND (reference sequence).

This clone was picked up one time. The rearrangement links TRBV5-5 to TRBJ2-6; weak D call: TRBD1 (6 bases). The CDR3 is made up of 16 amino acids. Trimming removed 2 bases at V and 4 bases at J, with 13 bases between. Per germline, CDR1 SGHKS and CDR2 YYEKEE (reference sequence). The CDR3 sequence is CASSLATGHGANVLTF. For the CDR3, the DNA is TGTGCCAGCAGCTTAGCCACAGGGCACGGGGCCAACGTCCTGACTTTC.

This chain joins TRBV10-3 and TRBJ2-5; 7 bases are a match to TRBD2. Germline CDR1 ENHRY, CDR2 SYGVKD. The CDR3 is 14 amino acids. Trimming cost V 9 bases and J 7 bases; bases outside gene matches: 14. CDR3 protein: CAISIAGASGTQYF. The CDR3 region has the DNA TGTGCCATTAGTATAGCGGGCGCCTCGGGGACCCAGTACTTC.

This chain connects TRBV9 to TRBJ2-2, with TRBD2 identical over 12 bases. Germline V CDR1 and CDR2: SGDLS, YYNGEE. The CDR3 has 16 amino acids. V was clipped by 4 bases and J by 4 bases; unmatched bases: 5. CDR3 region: CASSLRLAGVTGELFF. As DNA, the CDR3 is TGTGCCAGCAGCCTCCGACTAGCGGGAGTCACCGGGGAGCTGTTTTTT.

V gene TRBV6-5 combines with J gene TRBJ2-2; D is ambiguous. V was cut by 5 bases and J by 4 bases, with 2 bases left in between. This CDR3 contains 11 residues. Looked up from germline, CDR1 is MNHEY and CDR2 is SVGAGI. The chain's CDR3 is CASSPTGELFF. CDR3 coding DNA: TGTGCCAGCAGTCCCACCGGGGAGCTGTTTTTT.

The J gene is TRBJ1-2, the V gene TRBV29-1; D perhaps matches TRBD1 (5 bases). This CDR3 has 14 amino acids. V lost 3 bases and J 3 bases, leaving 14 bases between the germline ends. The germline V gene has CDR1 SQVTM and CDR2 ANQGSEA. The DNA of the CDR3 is TGCAGCGTTGACCAAGGGAGGGGCTACTATGGCTACACCTTC. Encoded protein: CSVDQGRGYYGYTF.

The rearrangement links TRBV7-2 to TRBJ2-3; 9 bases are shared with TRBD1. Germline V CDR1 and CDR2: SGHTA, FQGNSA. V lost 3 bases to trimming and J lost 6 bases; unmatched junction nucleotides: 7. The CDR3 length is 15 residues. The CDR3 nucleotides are TGTGCCAGCAGCTTCCGGACAGGGGCTTTGGATACGCAGTATTTT. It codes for CASSFRTGALDTQYF.